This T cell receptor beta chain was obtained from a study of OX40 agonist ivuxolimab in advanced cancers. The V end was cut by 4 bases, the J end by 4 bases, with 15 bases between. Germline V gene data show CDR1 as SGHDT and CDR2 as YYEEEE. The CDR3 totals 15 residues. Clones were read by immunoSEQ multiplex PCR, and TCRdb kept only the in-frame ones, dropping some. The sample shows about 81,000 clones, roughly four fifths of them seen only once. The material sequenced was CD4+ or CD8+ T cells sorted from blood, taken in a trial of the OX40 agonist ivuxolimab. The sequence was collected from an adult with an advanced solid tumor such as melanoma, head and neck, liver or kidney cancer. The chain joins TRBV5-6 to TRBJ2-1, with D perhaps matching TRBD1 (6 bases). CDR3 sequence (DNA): TGTGCCAGCAGCCAAAGGACAGTACCTTACAATGAGCAGTTCTTC. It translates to CASSQRTVPYNEQFF.